This entry lists 12 T cell receptor beta chains sequenced from one sample in a study of shared clonotypes between healthy human individuals. The protocol was immunoSEQ multiplex PCR, while the TCRdb copy is restricted to in-frame clones and leaves out a portion. The sample yields about 520,000 clones, around 80% seen once. The source material was PBMCs. The receptor source for this set is a woman aged 40 to 50 in good health. Some clones in this sample may be carry-over from other donors' samples.

The chain employs TRBV15 and TRBJ1-2; possibly TRBD1 for D (6 bases). Germline-derived CDR1 and CDR2 are LNHNV and YYDKDF (reference sequence). V lost 6 bases to trimming and J lost 1 base, with 18 bases between them. The length of the CDR3 is 16 residues. The CDR3 nucleotides read TGTGCCACCAGGGCTACTGACAGGCCCTATAACTATGGCTACACCTTC. Translated: CATRATDRPYNYGYTF.

The rearrangement joins TRBV15 to TRBJ2-2; D is perhaps TRBD1 (5 bases). CDR1 and CDR2 from the germline V gene are LNHNV and YYDKDF (reference sequence). The CDR3 has 14 amino acids. Trimming stripped 0 bases from V and 10 bases from J, with 12 bases between. DNA of the CDR3: TGTGCCACCAGCAGAGATACCAGGGCAGAGGAGCTGTTTTTT. Protein: CATSRDTRAEELFF.

V usage is TRBV5-1 and J usage is TRBJ2-1, with unresolved D. V was cut by 3 bases and J by 5 bases, with 9 bases left in between. Germline CDR1 and CDR2: SGHRS and YFSETQ. This CDR3 is 13 amino acids long. CDR3: CASSSGPHNEQFF. CDR3 DNA sequence: TGCGCCAGCAGCTCCGGGCCCCACAATGAGCAGTTCTTC. Variable domain in full (rest from reference TRBV5-1 and TRBJ2-1): KAGVTQTPRYLIKTRGQQVTLSCSPISGHRSVSWYQQTPGQGLQFLFEYFSETQRNKGNFPGRFSGRQFSNSRSEMNVSTLELGDSALYLCASSSGPHNEQFFGPGTRLTVL.

This clone was detected once. The chain is built from TRBV4-1 and TRBJ2-1; D might be TRBD2 (6 bases). V was pared by 6 bases and J by 0 bases, with 15 bases between. The CDR3 loop spans 16 amino acids. Germline CDR1 is MGHRA and CDR2 is YSYEKL. The DNA for the CDR3 is TGCGCCAGCAGGTTAGCGGAAAGGAGCTCCTACAATGAGCAGTTCTTC. This encodes CASRLAERSSYNEQFF.

V usage is TRBV15 and J usage is TRBJ2-3; TRBD2 matches at 13 bases. Germline V CDR1 and CDR2: LNHNV, YYDKDF (reference sequence). The CDR3 is 16 amino acids. V gave up 4 bases and J gave up 8 bases; unmatched junction bases: 9. The CDR3 region is CATSTGLAGVIGTQYF. In DNA form, the CDR3 reads TGTGCCACCAGCACCGGACTAGCGGGAGTCATTGGTACGCAGTATTTT.

In its sample, this clone was seen a few times. The genes are TRBV7-8 and TRBJ1-2; the match to TRBD1 covers 8 bases. Trimming cost V 2 bases and J 3 bases; bases outside gene matches: 11. The germline CDR1 and CDR2 sequences are SGHVS and FQNEAQ. This CDR3 spans 17 amino acids. CDR3: CASSLLLEDREHYGYTF. CDR3 nucleotides: TGTGCCAGCAGCTTACTCTTAGAGGACAGGGAGCACTATGGCTACACCTTC.

The rearrangement links TRBV30 to TRBJ1-2; 7 bases fit TRBD1. CDR1 and CDR2 from the germline V gene are GTSNPN and SVGIG (reference sequence). The junction had 4 bases not matched to a gene; V was cut back by 0 bases and J by 0 bases. There are 15 residues in the CDR3. CDR3 loop: CAWSVGGTANYGYTF. Here the CDR3 DNA reads TGTGCCTGGAGTGTAGGTGGGACAGCTAACTATGGCTACACCTTC.

This rearrangement joins TRBV9 to TRBJ2-2; 7 bases align to TRBD2. The CDR3 consists of 16 residues. V shed 0 bases and J 1 base; nucleotides not matched to a gene: 3. CDR1 SGDLS and CDR2 YYNGEE come from the germline V gene. The CDR3 coding sequence is TGTGCCAGCAGCGTAGAGGGCGGGAGGAACACCGGGGAGCTGTTTTTT. Protein sequence: CASSVEGGRNTGELFF.

CDR3 sequence reads: CASSLGDLRSYEQYF. The CDR3 DNA is TGTGCCAGCAGCTTAGGAGACCTACGCTCCTACGAGCAGTACTTC. The J gene is TRBJ2-7, the V gene TRBV7-9, with no clear D. Deletions cut 1 base from V and 0 bases from J, with 10 bases between. Germline V gene data show CDR1 as SEHNR and CDR2 as FQNEAQ (reference sequence). The CDR3 loop spans 15 amino acids.

The sample holds a few counts of this clone. V usage is TRBV18 and J usage is TRBJ1-5; tentatively, D is TRBD1 (6 bases). CDR1 is KGHSH and CDR2 is LQKENI in the germline V gene. V gave up 2 bases and J gave up 1 base, with 9 bases separating them. The CDR3 contains 15 residues. The CDR3 bases are TGTGCCAGCTCACCAGGGCAGGGGAGCAATCAGCCCCAGCATTTT. It codes for CASSPGQGSNQPQHF.

The V and J genes are TRBV11-2 and TRBJ2-3; TRBD1 agrees at 7 bases. The CDR3 runs 17 residues. V shed 7 bases and J 2 bases; nucleotides not matched to a gene: 15. Germline V CDR1 and CDR2: SGHAT, FQNNGV. This CDR3 reads CASTQPWTGRYTDTQYF. For the CDR3, the DNA is TGTGCCAGCACCCAACCGTGGACAGGCAGATACACAGATACGCAGTATTTT.

Regarding this clone: This likely stems from a read error, as it lies one base from a far larger clone. As the CDR3 is not closed by the conserved phenylalanine or tryptophan, this likely results from a read error. The V call is TRBV28, the J call TRBJ1-5; maybe TRBD1 (5 bases). The CDR3 is 15 residues long. The germline V gene encodes CDR1 MDHEN and CDR2 SYDVKM. The ends were cut back, 2 bases at V and 5 bases at J, with 13 bases in the middle. The CDR3 is CASSLGGVGDQPQHL. The CDR3 nucleotides read TGTGCCAGCAGTTTAGGCGGCGTGGGGGATCAGCCCCAGCATCTT.